Described below is a single T cell receptor (beta chain) sequence and its context. The assay was immunoSEQ multiplex PCR, and TCRdb's table has in-frame clones only and misses some. Here the sample spans fewer than 60,000 clones, roughly nine tenths being singletons. These data belong to a study of Tregs in tolerant kidney transplant recipients. Trimming shortened V by 6 bases and J by 3 bases, and 17 bases separated the two germline ends. The CDR3 has 16 amino acids. Germline V gene data show CDR1 as MGHRA and CDR2 as YSYEKL. Mixed chimerism was transient after nonmyeloablative marrow transplants from related graft donors.

The sample in question was CD8+ T cells from blood (PBMCs), obtained 24 months after the transplant. This receptor was taken from a human patient who received a combined kidney and bone marrow transplant. Some T cells may be supplied by the graft donor. The gene calls are TRBV4-1 and TRBJ2-2, with D perhaps TRBD2 (6 bases). CDR3 amino acids: CASSPVVREDTGELFF. The CDR3 bases are TGCGCCAGCAGTCCCGTCGTCAGGGAGGACACCGGGGAGCTGTTTTTT.